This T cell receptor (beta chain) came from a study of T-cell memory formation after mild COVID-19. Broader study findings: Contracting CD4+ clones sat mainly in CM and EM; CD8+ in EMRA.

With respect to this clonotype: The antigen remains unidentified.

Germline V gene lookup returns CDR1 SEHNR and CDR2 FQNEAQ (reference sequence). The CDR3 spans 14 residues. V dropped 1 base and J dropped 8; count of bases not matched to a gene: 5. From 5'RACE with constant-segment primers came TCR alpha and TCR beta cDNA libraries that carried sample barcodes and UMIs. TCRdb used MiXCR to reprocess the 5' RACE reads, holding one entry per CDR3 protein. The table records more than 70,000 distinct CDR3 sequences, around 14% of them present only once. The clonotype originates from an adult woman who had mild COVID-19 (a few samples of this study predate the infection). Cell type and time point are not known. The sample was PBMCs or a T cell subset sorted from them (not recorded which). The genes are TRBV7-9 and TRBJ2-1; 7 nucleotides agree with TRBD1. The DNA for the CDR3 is TGTGCCAGCAGCTTAGGAACAGGGGTCGATGAGCAGTTCTTC. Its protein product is CASSLGTGVDEQFF.